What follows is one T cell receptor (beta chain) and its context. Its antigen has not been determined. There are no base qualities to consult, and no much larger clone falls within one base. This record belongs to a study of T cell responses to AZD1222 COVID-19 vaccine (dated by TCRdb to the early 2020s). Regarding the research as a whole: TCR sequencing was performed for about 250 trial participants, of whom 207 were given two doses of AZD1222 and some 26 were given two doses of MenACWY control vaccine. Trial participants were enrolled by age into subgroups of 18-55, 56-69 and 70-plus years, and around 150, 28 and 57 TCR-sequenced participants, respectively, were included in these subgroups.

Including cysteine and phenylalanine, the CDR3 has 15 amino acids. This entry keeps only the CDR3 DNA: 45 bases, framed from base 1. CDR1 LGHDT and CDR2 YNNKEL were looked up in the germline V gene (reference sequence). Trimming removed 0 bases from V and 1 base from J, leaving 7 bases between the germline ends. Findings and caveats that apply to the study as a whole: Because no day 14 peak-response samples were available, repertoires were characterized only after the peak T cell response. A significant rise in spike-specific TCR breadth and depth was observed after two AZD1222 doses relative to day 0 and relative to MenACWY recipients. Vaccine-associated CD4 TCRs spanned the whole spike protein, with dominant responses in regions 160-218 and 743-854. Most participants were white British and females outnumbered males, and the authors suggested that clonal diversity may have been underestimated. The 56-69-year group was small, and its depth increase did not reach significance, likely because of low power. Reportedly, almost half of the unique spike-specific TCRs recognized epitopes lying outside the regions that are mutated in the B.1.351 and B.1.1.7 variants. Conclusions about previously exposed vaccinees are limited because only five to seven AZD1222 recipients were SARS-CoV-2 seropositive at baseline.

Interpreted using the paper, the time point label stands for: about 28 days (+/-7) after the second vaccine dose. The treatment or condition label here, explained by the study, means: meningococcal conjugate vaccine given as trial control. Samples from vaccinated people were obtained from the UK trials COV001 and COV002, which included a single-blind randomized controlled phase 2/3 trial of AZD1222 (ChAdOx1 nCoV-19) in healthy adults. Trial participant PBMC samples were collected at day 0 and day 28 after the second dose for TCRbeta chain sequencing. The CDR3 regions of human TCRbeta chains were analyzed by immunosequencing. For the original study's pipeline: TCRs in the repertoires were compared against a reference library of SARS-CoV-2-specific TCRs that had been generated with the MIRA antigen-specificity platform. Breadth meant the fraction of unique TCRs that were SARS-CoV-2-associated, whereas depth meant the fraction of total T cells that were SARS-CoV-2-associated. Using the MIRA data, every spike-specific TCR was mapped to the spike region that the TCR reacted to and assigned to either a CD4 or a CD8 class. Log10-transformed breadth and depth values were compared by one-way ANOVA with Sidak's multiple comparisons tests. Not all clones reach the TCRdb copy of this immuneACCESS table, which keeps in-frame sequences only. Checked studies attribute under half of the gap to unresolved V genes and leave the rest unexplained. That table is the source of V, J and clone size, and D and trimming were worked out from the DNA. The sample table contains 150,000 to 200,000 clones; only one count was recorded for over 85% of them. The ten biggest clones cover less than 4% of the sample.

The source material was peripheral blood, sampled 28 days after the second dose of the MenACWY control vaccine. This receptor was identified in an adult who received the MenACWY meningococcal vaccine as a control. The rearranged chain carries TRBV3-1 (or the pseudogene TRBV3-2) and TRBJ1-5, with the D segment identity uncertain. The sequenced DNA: TGTGCCAGCAGCCAAGACCAGTTGAGCAATCAGCCCCAGCATTTT. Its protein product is CASSQDQLSNQPQHF.